The 25 T cell receptor beta chains in this list originate from one sample, sequenced in a study of T cells after yellow fever vaccination. Using its own MiXCR run on the 5' RACE reads, TCRdb lists one record per CDR3 protein. The table has about 320,000 distinct CDR3 sequences, 4% to 5.5% seen once. The sample here was PBMCs, taken 15 days after the yellow fever booster vaccination. The receptors shown here come from a man aged 18 to 29 who received the YFV17D yellow fever vaccine.

This clonotype was detected ten times or more. J is TRBJ1-5 and V is TRBV27, with D possibly being TRBD1 (5 bases). V dropped 3 bases and J dropped 3 bases, with 9 bases sitting between them. The CDR3 extends over 14 amino acids. Germline V gene data show CDR1 as MNHEY and CDR2 as SMNVEV (reference sequence). CDR3 DNA sequence: TGTGCCAGCAGTTTCGCGGGGGACAATCAGCCCCAGCATTTT. Translating it yields CASSFAGDNQPQHF.

This clonotype came up many times. The chain combines TRBV11-2 with TRBJ2-5; 8 bases map to TRBD2. Looked up from germline, CDR1 is SGHAT and CDR2 is FQNNGV. The J segment lost 1 base and the V segment lost 3 bases, leaving 7 bases of the junction unmatched. CDR3 length: 16 residues. CDR3 protein: CASSLSPSGGQETQYF. CDR3 nucleotides: TGTGCCAGCAGCTTGTCGCCGAGCGGGGGCCAAGAGACCCAGTACTTC.

The rearrangement joins TRBV4-3 to TRBJ1-2, with 8 positions matching TRBD1. From germline, CDR1 is LGHNA and CDR2 YSLEER. This CDR3 comprises 13 residues. V was clipped by 5 bases and J by 8 bases; unmatched bases: 7. This CDR3 is CASSSGQGWGYTF. The CDR3 DNA reads as TGCGCCAGCAGCTCTGGACAGGGTTGGGGCTACACCTTC.

This clonotype was recorded at least ten times. This chain links TRBV4-2 with TRBJ1-6; D is uncertain. Germline assignment: CDR1 LGHNA and CDR2 YNFKEQ. The CDR3 consists of 16 residues. Trimming stripped 1 base from V and 5 bases from J, with 12 bases between. The CDR3 reads CASSQGWAADNSPLHF. The CDR3 nucleotides are TGTGCCAGCAGCCAAGGCTGGGCCGCCGATAATTCACCCCTCCACTTT.

This clonotype was recorded many times. The J gene is TRBJ2-7, the V gene TRBV4-2, with no clear D. The CDR3 loop spans 15 amino acids. CDR1 is LGHNA and CDR2 is YNFKEQ in the germline V gene. Between the trimmed V and J ends, which lost 0 bases and 4 bases, there was a span of 13 bases. CDR3 amino acids: CASSQDGNGPYEQYV. Written as DNA, the CDR3 is TGTGCCAGCAGCCAAGATGGGAACGGGCCATACGAGCAGTACGTC.

The chain employs TRBV7-6 and TRBJ2-2; a weak D match, TRBD1 (5 bases). The V end was cut by 1 base, the J end by 8 bases, with 11 bases between. Germline V lookup: CDR1 SGHVS, CDR2 FNYEAQ. The CDR3 extends over 14 amino acids. CDR3 loop: CASSLGSPGGELFF. CDR3 in DNA: TGTGCCAGCAGCTTAGGCTCCCCAGGGGGGGAGCTGTTTTTT. Based on the CDR3 plus reference TRBV7-6 and TRBJ2-2, the full variable domain is GAGVSQSPRYKVTKRGQDVALRCDPISGHVSLYWYRQALGQGPEFLTYFNYEAQQDKSGLPNDRFSAERPEGSISTLTIQRTEQRDSAMYRCASSLGSPGGELFFGEGSRLTVL.

This clonotype was counted many times. The V gene is TRBV7-9, the J gene TRBJ2-3; perhaps TRBD1 as D (6 bases). V was pared by 5 bases and J by 3 bases, with 9 bases between. CDR1 is SEHNR, CDR2 FQNEAQ, per germline (reference sequence). The CDR3 is 13 amino acids. The CDR3 reads CASSVQGTDTQYF. CDR3 DNA sequence: TGTGCCAGCAGCGTACAGGGTACAGATACGCAGTATTTT.

This clonotype was detected ten times or more. The V gene is TRBV6-4, the J gene TRBJ1-1; 7 bases fit TRBD1. CDR1 and CDR2 from the germline V gene are MRHNA and SNTAGT. V shed 6 bases and J 3 bases; nucleotides not matched to a gene: 4. The CDR3 runs to 13 residues. Here the CDR3 reads CASRARGDTEAFF. DNA of the CDR3: TGTGCCAGCAGGGCCAGGGGGGACACTGAAGCTTTCTTT.

This clonotype was seen a few times. The chain recombines TRBV20-1 with TRBJ2-1, with unresolved D. This CDR3 is built from 13 residues. In germline, CDR1 is DFQATT, CDR2 SNEGSKA (reference sequence). The V and J ends lost 3 bases and 4 bases respectively, with 10 bases between them. The CDR3 coding sequence is TGCAGTGCTAGCAGGACGGATTACAATGAGCAGTTCTTC. This codes for CSASRTDYNEQFF.

This clonotype was found a few times. This sequence joins TRBV20-1 and TRBJ2-2; 12 positions agree with TRBD1. The germline gives CDR1 DFQATT, CDR2 SNEGSKA (reference sequence). The CDR3 runs 17 residues. The J segment lost 4 bases and the V segment lost 5 bases, leaving 11 bases of the junction unmatched. The CDR3 spells CSAASAGTGGSTGELFF. In nucleotides, the CDR3 is TGCAGTGCTGCCTCGGCCGGGACAGGGGGCAGCACCGGGGAGCTGTTTTTT.

This clonotype was detected only a few times. The genes are TRBV5-1 and TRBJ1-1, with a possible D match to TRBD1 (6 bases). Germline V CDR1 and CDR2: SGHRS, YFSETQ. With 0 bases removed from V and 4 bases from J, the gap between germline ends came to 16 bases. This CDR3 comprises 16 residues. The chain's CDR3 is CASSLVWGRGTTEAFF. CDR3 in DNA: TGCGCCAGCAGCTTGGTTTGGGGCAGGGGAACCACTGAAGCTTTCTTT.

This clonotype has ten or more counts. The rearrangement uses TRBV10-3 and TRBJ1-4; D is uncertain. There are 11 residues in the CDR3. Germline V gene data show CDR1 as ENHRY and CDR2 as SYGVKD. V lost 2 bases and J 10 bases, leaving 5 bases between the germline ends. CDR3 in amino acids: CAISEGRKLFF. The DNA for the CDR3 is TGTGCCATCAGTGAGGGCAGAAAACTGTTTTTT.

This clonotype was picked up many times. The V gene is TRBV20-1, the J gene TRBJ2-2; D is unclear. Trimming took 3 bases from V and 1 from J, leaving 9 bases between them. The germline V gene has CDR1 DFQATT and CDR2 SNEGSKA (reference sequence). The length of the CDR3 is 14 residues. CDR3 in DNA: TGCAGTGCTAGCCACACGATGAACACCGGGGAGCTGTTTTTT. It codes for CSASHTMNTGELFF.

The CDR3 DNA is TGTGCCAGCTCCAATAACCCTTTTGAGCAGTTCTTC. It codes for CASSNNPFEQFF. This chain joins TRBV6-5 and TRBJ2-1; no clear D. The CDR3 length is 12 residues. The germline V gene has CDR1 MNHEY and CDR2 SVGAGI. Trimming stripped 8 bases from V and 9 bases from J, with 14 bases between.

This clonotype occurred a few times. The V gene is TRBV5-1, the J gene TRBJ1-2; no clear D gene. Trimming pared 1 base from V and 3 bases from J, leaving 10 bases between. Germline CDR1 reads SGHRS; CDR2 reads YFSETQ. The CDR3 covers 14 residues. DNA for the CDR3: TGCGCCAGCAGCTTGTATATAGGCTACTATGGCTACACCTTC. The encoded protein is CASSLYIGYYGYTF. The variable domain in full, with the rest retrieved from reference TRBV5-1 and TRBJ1-2, is KAGVTQTPRYLIKTRGQQVTLSCSPISGHRSVSWYQQTPGQGLQFLFEYFSETQRNKGNFPGRFSGRQFSNSRSEMNVSTLELGDSALYLCASSLYIGYYGYTFGSGTRLTVV.

This clonotype has just a few counts. The genes are TRBV29-1 and TRBJ1-2; D perhaps matches TRBD1 (6 bases). The CDR3 covers 13 residues. CDR1 SQVTM and CDR2 ANQGSEA come from the germline V gene. Trimming removed 3 bases at V and 8 bases at J, with 16 bases between. The CDR3, as DNA: TGCAGCGTTGATTCGGGGGGCGGACCCGGCTACACCTTC. It yields the protein CSVDSGGGPGYTF. Looking up the rest from reference TRBV29-1 and TRBJ1-2 gives the full variable domain: SAVISQKPSRDICQRGTSLTIQCQVDSQVTMMFWYRQQPGQSLTLIATANQGSEATYESGFVIDKFPISRPNLTFSTLTVSNMSPEDSSIYLCSVDSGGGPGYTFGSGTRLTVV.

This chain joins TRBV5-1 and TRBJ2-5; D unclear. Trimming left V 7 bases short and J 2 bases short, with 12 bases between. This CDR3 has 13 residues. The germline CDR1 and CDR2 sequences are SGHRS and YFSETQ. The CDR3 spells CASRIGVQETQYF. The CDR3 coding sequence is TGCGCCAGCCGAATTGGTGTACAAGAGACCCAGTACTTC.

A note on this clonotype: A much larger clone differs by one base, so this may be a read error. The chain is built from TRBV27 and TRBJ2-3; D could derive from TRBD1 or TRBD2 (6 bases each). Germline V CDR1 and CDR2: MNHEY, SMNVEV (reference sequence). The CDR3 is 14 amino acids. Trimming shortened V by 3 bases and J by 5 bases, and 12 bases separated the two germline ends. DNA of the CDR3: TGTGCCAGCAGTTTTCTCGGGGGCATAGATACGCAGTATTTT. This encodes CASSFLGGIDTQYF.

This clonotype was counted many times. The rearrangement uses TRBV5-1 and TRBJ2-1, with D possibly TRBD1 on 5 matching bases. Trimming removed 3 bases at V and 7 bases at J, with 8 bases between. The CDR3 is 12 amino acids. Germline CDR1 reads SGHRS; CDR2 reads YFSETQ. This CDR3 reads CASSWGSNEQFF. The CDR3 nucleotides read TGCGCCAGCAGCTGGGGCTCTAATGAGCAGTTCTTC.

Ten or more counts support this clonotype. The rearrangement joins TRBV19 to TRBJ2-4; D is possibly TRBD1 (5 bases). Between the trimmed V and J ends, which lost 1 base and 0 bases, there was a span of 7 bases. CDR3 length equals 15 residues. The germline V gene has CDR1 LNHDA and CDR2 SQIVND (reference sequence). The CDR3: CASSIGGRAKNIQYF. The CDR3 region has the DNA TGTGCCAGTAGTATAGGGGGCCGAGCCAAAAACATTCAGTACTTC. Full variable domain (rest looked up from reference TRBV19 and TRBJ2-4): DGGITQSPKYLFRKEGQNVTLSCEQNLNHDAMYWYRQDPGQGLRLIYYSQIVNDFQKGDIAEGYSVSREKKESFPLTVTSAQKNPTAFYLCASSIGGRAKNIQYFGAGTRLSVL.

This clonotype was counted many times. The rearrangement links TRBV6-2 or TRBV6-3 to TRBJ2-3; tentative D call: TRBD2 (5 bases). The ends were cut back, 5 bases at V and 6 bases at J, with 12 bases in the middle. Per germline, CDR1 MNHEY and CDR2 SVGEGT. The CDR3 sequence is 13 residues long. This CDR3 reads CASSIALADTQYF. The DNA for the CDR3 is TGTGCCAGCAGTATTGCTTTAGCGGATACGCAGTATTTT.

This clonotype showed up many times. CDR3 region: CASSQVGDSKNIQYF. CDR3 in DNA: TGTGCCAGCAGCCAAGTCGGTGATTCCAAAAACATTCAGTACTTC. The chain has TRBV16 and TRBJ2-4; D is undetermined. The CDR3 is 15 residues long. V shed 2 bases and J shed 2 bases, with 10 bases lying between them. Germline values: CDR1 KGHSY, CDR2 FQNENV.

This clonotype appeared many times. The chain couples TRBV7-9 to TRBJ1-1; 9 bases line up with TRBD1. V shed 5 bases and J 5 bases; nucleotides not matched to a gene: 6. The germline gives CDR1 SEHNR, CDR2 FQNEAQ (reference sequence). The CDR3 extends over 14 amino acids. This CDR3 is CASSRGQGKTEAFF. CDR3 nucleotides: TGTGCCAGCAGCCGGGGACAGGGAAAAACTGAAGCTTTCTTT.

This clonotype has ten or more counts. The V gene is TRBV5-1, the J gene TRBJ1-2, with D perhaps TRBD1 (5 bases). This CDR3 contains 16 residues. With 4 bases removed from V and 1 base from J, the gap between germline ends came to 17 bases. Germline CDR1 is SGHRS and CDR2 is YFSETQ. The DNA of the CDR3 is TGCGCCAGCAGCCTCGCCGGGACCGTAGATAACTATGGCTACACCTTC. This codes for CASSLAGTVDNYGYTF.

This chain connects TRBV4-1 to TRBJ1-5; 11 nucleotides agree with TRBD1. The length of the CDR3 is 17 residues. The germline gives CDR1 MGHRA, CDR2 YSYEKL. The V segment lost 1 base and the J segment 4 bases; nucleotides outside the gene matches: 6. The CDR3 region is CASSQAGQGAGNQPQHF. CDR3 bases: TGCGCCAGCAGCCAAGCTGGACAGGGGGCGGGGAATCAGCCCCAGCATTTT.